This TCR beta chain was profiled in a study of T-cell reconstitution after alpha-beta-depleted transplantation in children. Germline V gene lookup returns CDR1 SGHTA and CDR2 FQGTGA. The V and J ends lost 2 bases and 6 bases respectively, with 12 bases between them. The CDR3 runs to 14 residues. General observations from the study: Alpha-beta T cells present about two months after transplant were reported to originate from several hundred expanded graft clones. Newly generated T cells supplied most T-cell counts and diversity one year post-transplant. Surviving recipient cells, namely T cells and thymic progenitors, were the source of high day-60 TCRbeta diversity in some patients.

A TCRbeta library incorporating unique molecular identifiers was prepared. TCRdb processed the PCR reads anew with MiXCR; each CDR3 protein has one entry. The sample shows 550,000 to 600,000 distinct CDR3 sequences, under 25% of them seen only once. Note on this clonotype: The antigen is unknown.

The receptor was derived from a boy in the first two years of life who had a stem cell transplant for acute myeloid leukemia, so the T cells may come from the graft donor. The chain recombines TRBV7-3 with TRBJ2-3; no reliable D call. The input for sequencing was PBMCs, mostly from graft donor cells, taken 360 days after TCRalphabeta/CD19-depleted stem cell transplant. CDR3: CASSLVGPDDTQYF. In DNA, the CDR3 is TGTGCCAGCAGCTTAGTAGGCCCCGATGATACGCAGTATTTT. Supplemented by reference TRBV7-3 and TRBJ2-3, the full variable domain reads GAGVSQTPSNKVTEKGKYVELRCDPISGHTALYWYRQSLGQGPEFLIYFQGTGAADDSGLPNDRFFAVRPEGSVSTLKIQRTERGDSAVYLCASSLVGPDDTQYFGPGTRLTVL.